The 32 T cell receptor beta chains below come from one sample, sequenced in a study of CXCR3-negative and CXCR3-positive naive CD8 T cells. Study-wide results and limits: Hydrophobicity of TRB CDR3s was greater in CXCR3-positive naive cells than in CXCR3-negative naive cells.

Antigens for these TCRs are unknown. The libraries of TRB cDNA were constructed through 5' RACE using UMI labels. TCRdb re-called the 5' RACE reads and catalogs CDR3 proteins one per entry, DNA excluded. Seen in this sample are 150,000 or so distinct CDR3 sequences; the ten most common clones hold approximately 0.27%. Sequences were obtained from naive CXCR3+ CD8+ T cells from blood. Subset described: CD45RO-CCR7+CD27+CD95- naive CD8+ T cells expressing CXCR3 (TNR3+). These receptors were taken from a human donor in good health. Some clones in this sample may be carry-over from other donors' samples.

The chain joins TRBV7-8 to TRBJ1-1. The V gene's germline CDR1 is SGHVS and CDR2 FQNEAQ. This CDR3 has 14 amino acids. CDR3 residues: CASSFQGPNTEAFF.

V usage is TRBV20-1 and J usage is TRBJ2-3; TCRdb indicates TRBD2, and absent DNA this call remains unverified. Germline V gives CDR1 DFQATT, CDR2 SNEGSKA (reference sequence). The CDR3 is 15 amino acids. CDR3 sequence: CSASSSSPLVEAQYF.

This chain joins TRBV28 and TRBJ2-1; TCRdb names TRBD1, which stays unverified in the absence of DNA. The CDR3 is 16 residues long. Looked up from germline, CDR1 is MDHEN and CDR2 is SYDVKM. CDR3 sequence reads: CASSSTTGVFYNEQFF.

This chain links TRBV12-3 or TRBV12-4 with TRBJ2-1; lacking DNA, the TRBD1 call made by TCRdb goes unchecked. The CDR3 extends over 14 amino acids. CDR3 in amino acids: CASIIRDTYNEQFF.

This chain links TRBV6-5 with TRBJ2-1; TCRdb names TRBD1, which stays unverified in the absence of DNA. Germline-derived CDR1 and CDR2 are MNHEY and SVGAGI. The CDR3 covers 15 residues. The CDR3 sequence: CASSYSPGFHNEQFF.

The rearrangement uses TRBV20-1 and TRBJ2-2; TCRdb lists TRBD1, though no DNA is available to test this call. The CDR3 length is 16 residues. Germline assignment: CDR1 DFQATT and CDR2 SNEGSKA (reference sequence). CDR3 protein: CSARDWTGENTGELFF.

The V gene is TRBV4-3, the J gene TRBJ1-6; TCRdb's assignment of TRBD1 cannot be checked, as there is no DNA. Germline assignment: CDR1 LGHNA and CDR2 YSLEER. This CDR3 is built from 16 residues. The CDR3 reads CASSQDRDRSYSPLHF.

The V and J genes are TRBV7-9 and TRBJ1-1; the D call from TCRdb, TRBD1, cannot be confirmed without DNA. There are 16 residues in the CDR3. CDR1 is SEHNR and CDR2 is FQNEAQ in the germline V gene (reference sequence). CDR3 amino acids: CASTLARGEKNTEAFF.

The chain joins TRBV6-6 to TRBJ2-4; absent DNA, TCRdb's TRBD1 call cannot be checked. Per the germline V gene, CDR1 is MNHNY and CDR2 is SVGAGI (reference sequence). CDR3 length equals 18 residues. CDR3 sequence reads: CASSLGGLGRTTKNIQYF.

V usage is TRBV5-1 and J usage is TRBJ2-1; TCRdb's D call of TRBD2 is untestable without DNA. Germline CDR1 and CDR2: SGHRS and YFSETQ. The CDR3 totals 17 residues. CDR3 protein: CASSLGLLAGKGNEQFF. Together with reference TRBV5-1 and TRBJ2-1, the CDR3 gives the full variable domain: KAGVTQTPRYLIKTRGQQVTLSCSPISGHRSVSWYQQTPGQGLQFLFEYFSETQRNKGNFPGRFSGRQFSNSRSEMNVSTLELGDSALYLCASSLGLLAGKGNEQFFGPGTRLTVL.

This sequence joins TRBV5-5 and TRBJ2-7; TCRdb selects TRBD1, and the lack of DNA leaves this call unchecked. Germline CDR1 reads SGHKS; CDR2 reads YYEKEE (reference sequence). The CDR3 covers 14 residues. CDR3 sequence: CASSPGTHSYEQNF. Filled out from reference TRBV5-5 and TRBJ2-7, the complete variable domain reads DAGVTQSPTHLIKTRGQQVTLRCSPISGHKSVSWYQQVLGQGPQFIFQYYEKEERGRGNFPDRFSARQFPNYSSELNVNALLLGDSALYLCASSPGTHSYEQNFGPGTRLTVT.

V usage is TRBV4-2 and J usage is TRBJ2-1; TCRdb lists TRBD2, though no DNA is available to test this call. CDR3 length equals 16 residues. Germline V gene data show CDR1 as LGHNA and CDR2 as YNFKEQ. The CDR3 sequence is CASSQRGLAGVNEQFF.

This chain links TRBV29-1 with TRBJ2-1; as DNA is missing, the TRBD2 call by TCRdb cannot be tested. The CDR3 loop spans 13 amino acids. The germline V gene encodes CDR1 SQVTM and CDR2 ANQGSEA. The CDR3 spells CSVDREGIDEQFF.

The chain employs TRBV14 and TRBJ1-2; TCRdb calls TRBD1, which cannot be checked without DNA. The germline V gene has CDR1 SGHDN and CDR2 FVKESK. The CDR3 spans 13 residues. CDR3 sequence reads: CASSPREVYGYTF.

The gene calls are TRBV13 and TRBJ2-5. Per the germline V gene, CDR1 is PRHDT and CDR2 is FYEKMQ (reference sequence). There are 16 residues in the CDR3. The CDR3 protein is CASSPFRSDGGETQYF.

J is TRBJ1-2 and V is TRBV29-1; there is no DNA to check the TCRdb D call of TRBD1. The CDR3 is made up of 15 amino acids. Germline CDR1 is SQVTM and CDR2 is ANQGSEA. The CDR3 reads CSVEGRNRRNYGYTF.

The chain has TRBV15 and TRBJ1-4; the D gene TCRdb calls, TRBD1, cannot be checked with no DNA. This CDR3 has 14 amino acids. Germline V gene sequence: CDR1 LNHNV, CDR2 YYDKDF (reference sequence). CDR3 in amino acids: CATSAGQGDEKLFF.

V and J are TRBV5-8 and TRBJ2-5; TCRdb returns TRBD1, unconfirmable since there is no DNA. Germline V lookup: CDR1 SGHTS, CDR2 YDEGEE. The CDR3 spans 18 residues. The CDR3 loop is CASSSLGGAFPPGETQYF.

V usage is TRBV12-3 or TRBV12-4 and J usage is TRBJ2-1; TCRdb calls TRBD1, which cannot be checked without DNA. CDR3 length: 14 residues. CDR3 amino acids: CASSLDRGVNEQFF.

The chain is built from TRBV7-9 and TRBJ1-1; no DNA is available, so the TRBD1 call from TCRdb remains unchecked. CDR3 size: 17 residues. The V gene's germline CDR1 is SEHNR and CDR2 FQNEAQ (reference sequence). The CDR3 loop is CASSPRWTGDGGLEAFF.

The chain recombines TRBV20-1 with TRBJ1-2. This CDR3 has 13 amino acids. CDR1 DFQATT and CDR2 SNEGSKA come from the germline V gene (reference sequence). The CDR3 sequence: CSARTREYYGYTF.

The chain is built from TRBV5-1 and TRBJ2-7; lacking DNA, the TRBD2 call made by TCRdb goes unchecked. CDR1 is SGHRS, CDR2 YFSETQ, per germline. The length of the CDR3 is 14 residues. This chain's CDR3 is CASSPGLAGYEQYF.

This rearrangement joins TRBV15 to TRBJ2-1; checking the TCRdb D call of TRBD2 is not possible without DNA. The CDR3 has 15 amino acids. CDR1 is LNHNV and CDR2 is YYDKDF in the germline V gene (reference sequence). The CDR3 loop is CATSSSRDSNNEQFF.

The chain joins TRBV6-5 to TRBJ2-3; the TCRdb D gene call, TRBD2, has no DNA to confirm it. The CDR3 has 17 residues. Looked up from germline, CDR1 is MNHEY and CDR2 is SVGAGI. The CDR3 loop is CASSSQGRGGPADTQYF.

The chain couples TRBV19 to TRBJ1-1. Germline V gene data show CDR1 as LNHDA and CDR2 as SQIVND (reference sequence). The CDR3 has 13 residues. The CDR3 spells CASNFRSAVEAFF.

The chain joins TRBV24-1 to TRBJ2-1; TCRdb proposes TRBD2, but this gene call is untestable without DNA. Germline CDR1 reads KGHDR; CDR2 reads SFDVKD. This CDR3 is 16 amino acids long. CDR3 amino acids: CATSDLGTSLPNEQFF.

This chain links TRBV13 with TRBJ2-1; TCRdb lists TRBD2, though no DNA is available to test this call. Germline assignment: CDR1 PRHDT and CDR2 FYEKMQ (reference sequence). The CDR3 length is 12 residues. CDR3 in amino acids: CASSRAGNEQFF. The complete variable domain, with remaining parts taken from reference TRBV13 and TRBJ2-1, reads AAGVIQSPRHLIKEKRETATLKCYPIPRHDTVYWYQQGPGQDPQFLISFYEKMQSDKGSIPDRFSAQQFSDYHSELNMSSLELGDSALYFCASSRAGNEQFFGPGTRLTVL.

The genes are TRBV28 and TRBJ2-3; TCRdb reports TRBD1, a call that lacks DNA to check it against. Germline lookup yields CDR1 MDHEN and CDR2 SYDVKM. The CDR3 covers 15 residues. CDR3 sequence: CASRSLRGHTDTQYF. The full variable domain, its missing parts supplied by reference TRBV28 and TRBJ2-3, is DVKVTQSSRYLVKRTGEKVFLECVQDMDHENMFWYRQDPGLGLRLIYFSYDVKMKEKGDIPEGYSVSREKKERFSLILESASTNQTSMYLCASRSLRGHTDTQYFGPGTRLTVL.

The chain has TRBV30 and TRBJ1-1. Germline assignment: CDR1 GTSNPN and CDR2 SVGIG (reference sequence). This CDR3 is built from 13 residues. The CDR3 reads CAWSVQENTEAFF. Supplemented by reference TRBV30 and TRBJ1-1, the full variable domain reads SQTIHQWPATLVQPVGSPLSLECTVEGTSNPNLYWYRQAAGRGLQLLFYSVGIGQISSEVPQNLSASRPQDRQFILSSKKLLLSDSGFYLCAWSVQENTEAFFGQGTRLTVV.

This rearrangement joins TRBV12-3 or TRBV12-4 to TRBJ1-2; the TRBD1 assignment by TCRdb is unverifiable without DNA. This CDR3 has 14 residues. The CDR3 loop is CAITFFGGDYGYTF.

The chain joins TRBV5-6 to TRBJ2-7; TCRdb designates TRBD1, a call that cannot be tested without DNA. CDR1 SGHDT and CDR2 YYEEEE come from the germline V gene. CDR3 length: 14 amino acids. CDR3 amino acids: CASSLIPGSYEQYF.

The chain joins TRBV29-1 to TRBJ2-7; the TCRdb call, TRBD2, lacks DNA for checking. The germline V gene has CDR1 SQVTM and CDR2 ANQGSEA. The CDR3 is made up of 14 amino acids. The CDR3 loop is CSADGPSGSYEQYF.